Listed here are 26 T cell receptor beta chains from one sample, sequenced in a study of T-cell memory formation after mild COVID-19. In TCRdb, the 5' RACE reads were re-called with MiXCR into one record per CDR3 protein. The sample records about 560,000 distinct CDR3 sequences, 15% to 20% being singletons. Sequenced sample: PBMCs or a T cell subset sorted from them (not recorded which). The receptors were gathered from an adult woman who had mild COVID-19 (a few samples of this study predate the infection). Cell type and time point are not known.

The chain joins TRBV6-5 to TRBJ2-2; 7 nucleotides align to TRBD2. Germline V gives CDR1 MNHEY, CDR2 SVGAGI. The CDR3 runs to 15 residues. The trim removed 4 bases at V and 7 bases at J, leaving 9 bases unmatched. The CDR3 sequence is CASSFPAREGGELFF. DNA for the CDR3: TGTGCCAGCAGTTTCCCGGCCAGGGAGGGCGGGGAGCTGTTTTTT.

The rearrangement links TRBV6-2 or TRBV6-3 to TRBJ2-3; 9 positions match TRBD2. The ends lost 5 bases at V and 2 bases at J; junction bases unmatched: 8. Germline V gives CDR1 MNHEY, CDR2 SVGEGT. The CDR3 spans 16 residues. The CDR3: CASSKGGRALTDTQYF. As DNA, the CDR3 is TGTGCCAGCAGTAAAGGCGGGAGGGCCCTCACAGATACGCAGTATTTT.

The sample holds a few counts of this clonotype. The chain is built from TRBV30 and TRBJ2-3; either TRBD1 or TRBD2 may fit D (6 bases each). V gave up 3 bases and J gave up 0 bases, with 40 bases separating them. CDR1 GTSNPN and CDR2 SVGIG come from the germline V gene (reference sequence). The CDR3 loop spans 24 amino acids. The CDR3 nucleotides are TGTGCCTGGAGCGGAGGTCGAGGGGGGTCGACAGGACTCTTTGGGGGAGCGAGCACAGATACGCAGTATTTT. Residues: CAWSGGRGGSTGLFGGASTDTQYF.

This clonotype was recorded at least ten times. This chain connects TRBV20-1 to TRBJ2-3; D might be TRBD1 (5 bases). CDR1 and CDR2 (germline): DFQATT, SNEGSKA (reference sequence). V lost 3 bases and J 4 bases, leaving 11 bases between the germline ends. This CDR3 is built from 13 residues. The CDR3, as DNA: TGCAGTGCTAGGTTGACAGTGGCAGATACGCAGTATTTT. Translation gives CSARLTVADTQYF.

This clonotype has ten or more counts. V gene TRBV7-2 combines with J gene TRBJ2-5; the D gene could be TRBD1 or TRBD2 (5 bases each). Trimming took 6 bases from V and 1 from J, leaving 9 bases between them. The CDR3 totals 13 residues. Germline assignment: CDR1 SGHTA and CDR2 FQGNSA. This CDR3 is CASRRGVQETQYF. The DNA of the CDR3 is TGTGCCAGCAGGAGAGGGGTCCAAGAGACCCAGTACTTC.

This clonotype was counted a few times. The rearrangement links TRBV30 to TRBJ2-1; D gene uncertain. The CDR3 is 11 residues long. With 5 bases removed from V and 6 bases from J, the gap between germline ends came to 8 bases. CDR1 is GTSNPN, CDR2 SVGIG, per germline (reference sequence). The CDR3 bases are TGTGCCTGGTACCCCGCCAATGAGCAGTTCTTC. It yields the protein CAWYPANEQFF.

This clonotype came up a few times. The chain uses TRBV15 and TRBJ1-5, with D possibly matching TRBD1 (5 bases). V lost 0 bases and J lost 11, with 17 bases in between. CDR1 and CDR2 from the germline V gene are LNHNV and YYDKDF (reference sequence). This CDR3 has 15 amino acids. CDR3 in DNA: TGTGCCACCAGCAGAGATGTGACAGCCAGGATGGCCCAGCATTTT. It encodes CATSRDVTARMAQHF.

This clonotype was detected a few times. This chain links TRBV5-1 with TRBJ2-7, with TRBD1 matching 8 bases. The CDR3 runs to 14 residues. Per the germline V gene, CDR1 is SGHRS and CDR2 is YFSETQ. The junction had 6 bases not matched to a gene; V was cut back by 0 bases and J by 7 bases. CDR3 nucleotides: TGCGCCAGCAGCTTGGCCGGACAGGGCGGGGAGCAGTACTTC. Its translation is CASSLAGQGGEQYF.

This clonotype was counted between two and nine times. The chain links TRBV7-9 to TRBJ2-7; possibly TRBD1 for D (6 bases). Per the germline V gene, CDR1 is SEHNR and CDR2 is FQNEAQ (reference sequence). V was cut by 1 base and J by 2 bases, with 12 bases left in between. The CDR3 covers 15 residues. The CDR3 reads CASSLVGDTTYEQYF. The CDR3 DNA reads TGTGCCAGCAGCTTAGTGGGGGACACCACCTACGAGCAGTACTTC. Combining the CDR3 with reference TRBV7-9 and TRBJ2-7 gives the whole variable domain DTGVSQNPRHKITKRGQNVTFRCDPISEHNRLYWYRQTLGQGPEFLTYFQNEAQLEKSRLLSDRFSAERPKGSFSTLEIQRTEQGDSAMYLCASSLVGDTTYEQYFGPGTRLTVT.

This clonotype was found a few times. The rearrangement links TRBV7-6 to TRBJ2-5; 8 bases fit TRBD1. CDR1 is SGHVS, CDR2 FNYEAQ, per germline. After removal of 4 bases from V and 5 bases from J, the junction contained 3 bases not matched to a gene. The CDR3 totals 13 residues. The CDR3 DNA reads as TGTGCCAGCAGCTCCAACAGGGGGGAGACCCAGTACTTC. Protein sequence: CASSSNRGETQYF.

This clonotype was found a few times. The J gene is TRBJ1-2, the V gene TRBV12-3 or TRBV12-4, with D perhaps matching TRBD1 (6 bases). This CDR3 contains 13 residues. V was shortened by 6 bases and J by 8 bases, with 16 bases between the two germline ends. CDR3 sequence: CASSNTGMDGYTF. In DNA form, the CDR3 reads TGTGCCAGCAGCAATACAGGGATGGACGGCTACACCTTC.

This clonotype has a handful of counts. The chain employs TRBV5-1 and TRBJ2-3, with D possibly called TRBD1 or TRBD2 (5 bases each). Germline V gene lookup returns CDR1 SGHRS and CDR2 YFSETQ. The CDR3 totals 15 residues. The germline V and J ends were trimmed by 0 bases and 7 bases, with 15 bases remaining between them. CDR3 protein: CASSLAGTDIHTQYF. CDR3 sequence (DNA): TGCGCCAGCAGCTTGGCCGGGACCGATATACATACGCAGTATTTT.

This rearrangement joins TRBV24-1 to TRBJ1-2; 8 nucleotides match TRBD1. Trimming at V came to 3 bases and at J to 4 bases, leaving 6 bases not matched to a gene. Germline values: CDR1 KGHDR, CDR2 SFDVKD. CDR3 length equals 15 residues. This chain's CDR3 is CATSDPGGEFYGYTF. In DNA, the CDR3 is TGTGCCACCAGTGATCCAGGGGGCGAATTCTATGGCTACACCTTC.

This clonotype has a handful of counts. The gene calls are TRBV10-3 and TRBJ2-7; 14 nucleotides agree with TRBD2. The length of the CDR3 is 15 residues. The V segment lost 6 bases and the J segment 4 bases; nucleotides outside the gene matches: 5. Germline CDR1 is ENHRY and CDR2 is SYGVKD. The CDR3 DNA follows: TGTGCCATCAGCCCCGGGACTAGCGGGGGATACGAGCAGTACTTC. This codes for CAISPGTSGGYEQYF.

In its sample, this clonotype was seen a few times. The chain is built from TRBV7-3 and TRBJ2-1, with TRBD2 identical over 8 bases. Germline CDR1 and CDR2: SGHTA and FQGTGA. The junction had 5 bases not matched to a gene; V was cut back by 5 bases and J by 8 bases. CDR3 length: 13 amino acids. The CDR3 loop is CASSPGTSHEQFF. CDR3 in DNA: TGTGCCAGCAGCCCGGGGACTAGTCATGAGCAGTTCTTC.

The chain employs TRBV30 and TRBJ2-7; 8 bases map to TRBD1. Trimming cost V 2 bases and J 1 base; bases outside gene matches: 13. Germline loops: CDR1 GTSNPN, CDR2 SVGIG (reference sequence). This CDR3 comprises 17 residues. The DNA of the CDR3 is TGTGCCTGGAGTCGAAGACAGGGGATTTACCGTTCCTACGAGCAGTACTTC. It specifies CAWSRRQGIYRSYEQYF.

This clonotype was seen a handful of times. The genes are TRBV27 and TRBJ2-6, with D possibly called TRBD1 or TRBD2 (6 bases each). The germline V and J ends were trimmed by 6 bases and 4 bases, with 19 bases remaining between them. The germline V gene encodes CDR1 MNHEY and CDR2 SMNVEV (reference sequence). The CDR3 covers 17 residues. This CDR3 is CASSEVYRGPGANVLTF. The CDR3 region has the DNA TGTGCCAGCAGCGAAGTTTATCGGGGGCCAGGGGCCAACGTCCTGACTTTC. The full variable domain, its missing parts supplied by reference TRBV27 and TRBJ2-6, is EAQVTQNPRYLITVTGKKLTVTCSQNMNHEYMSWYRQDPGLGLRQIYYSMNVEVTDKGDVPEGYKVSRKEKRNFPLILESPSPNQTSLYFCASSEVYRGPGANVLTFGAGSRLTVL.

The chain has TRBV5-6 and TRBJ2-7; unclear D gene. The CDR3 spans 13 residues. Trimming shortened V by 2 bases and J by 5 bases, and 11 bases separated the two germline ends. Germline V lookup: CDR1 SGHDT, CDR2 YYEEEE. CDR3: CASSLLGTDEQYF. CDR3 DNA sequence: TGTGCCAGCAGCTTACTTGGCACCGACGAGCAGTACTTC.

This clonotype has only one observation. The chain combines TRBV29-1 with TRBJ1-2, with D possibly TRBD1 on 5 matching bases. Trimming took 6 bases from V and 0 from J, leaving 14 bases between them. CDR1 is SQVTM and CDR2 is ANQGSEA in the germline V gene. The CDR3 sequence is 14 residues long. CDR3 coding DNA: TGCAGCGTCGCACCTGGGGGAGCTAACTATGGCTACACCTTC. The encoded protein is CSVAPGGANYGYTF.

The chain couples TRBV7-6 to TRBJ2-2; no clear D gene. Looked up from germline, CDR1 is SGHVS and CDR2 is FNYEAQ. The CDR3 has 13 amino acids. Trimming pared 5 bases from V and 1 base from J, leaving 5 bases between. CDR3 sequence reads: CASSRWNTGELFF. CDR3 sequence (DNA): TGTGCCAGCAGCCGCTGGAACACCGGGGAGCTGTTTTTT.

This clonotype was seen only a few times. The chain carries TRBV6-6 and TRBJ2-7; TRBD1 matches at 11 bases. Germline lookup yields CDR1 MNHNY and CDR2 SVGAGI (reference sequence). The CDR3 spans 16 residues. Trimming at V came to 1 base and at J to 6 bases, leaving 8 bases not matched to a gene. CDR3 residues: CASSYLRAGTGGEQYF. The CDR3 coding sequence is TGTGCCAGCAGTTACTTGAGGGCCGGGACAGGGGGCGAGCAGTACTTC.

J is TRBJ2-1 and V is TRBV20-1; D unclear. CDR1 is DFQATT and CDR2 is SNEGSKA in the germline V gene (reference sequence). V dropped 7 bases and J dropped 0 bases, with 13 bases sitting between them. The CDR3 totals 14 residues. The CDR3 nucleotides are TGCAGTGTCCTAATCCGGAGCTCCTACAATGAGCAGTTCTTC. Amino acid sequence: CSVLIRSSYNEQFF.

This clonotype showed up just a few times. CDR3 sequence (DNA): TGCAGCGTTGAAGATCGGGTAGCTAAGAGAGAGACCCAGTACTTC. It specifies CSVEDRVAKRETQYF. The chain employs TRBV29-1 and TRBJ2-5; D unresolved. Per the germline V gene, CDR1 is SQVTM and CDR2 is ANQGSEA. The ends were cut back, 0 bases at V and 4 bases at J, with 15 bases in the middle. The CDR3 has 15 residues.

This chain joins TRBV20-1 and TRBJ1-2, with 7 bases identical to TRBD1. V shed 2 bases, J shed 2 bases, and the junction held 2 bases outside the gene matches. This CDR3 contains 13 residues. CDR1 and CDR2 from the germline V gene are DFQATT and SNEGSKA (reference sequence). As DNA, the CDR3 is TGCAGTGCTAGATCGGGACAGAACTATGGCTACACCTTC. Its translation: CSARSGQNYGYTF.

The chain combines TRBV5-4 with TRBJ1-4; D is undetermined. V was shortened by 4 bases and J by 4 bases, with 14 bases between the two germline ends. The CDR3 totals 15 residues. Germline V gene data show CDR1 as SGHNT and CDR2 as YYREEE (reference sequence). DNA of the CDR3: TGTGCCAGCAGCCCGAACACGGGAATTAATGAAAAACTGTTTTTT. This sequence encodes CASSPNTGINEKLFF.

For the CDR3, the DNA is TGTGCCAGCAGCTCTTCCGGGACTAGCGGTGGTGAGCAGTTCTTC. It encodes CASSSSGTSGGEQFF. The J gene is TRBJ2-1, the V gene TRBV7-3; 11 bases line up with TRBD2. V was pared by 4 bases and J by 9 bases, with 8 bases of the junction left unmatched. This CDR3 comprises 15 residues. Germline CDR1 is SGHTA and CDR2 is FQGTGA. Full variable domain (remainder filled in from reference TRBV7-3 and TRBJ2-1): GAGVSQTPSNKVTEKGKYVELRCDPISGHTALYWYRQSLGQGPEFLIYFQGTGAADDSGLPNDRFFAVRPEGSVSTLKIQRTERGDSAVYLCASSSSGTSGGEQFFGPGTRLTVL.